This T cell receptor (beta chain) is drawn from a study of a mutant IDH1 vaccine in newly diagnosed glioma. Study-wide context: Treated patients were about 60% male, around 38% female, mean age approximately 41 years. Earlier therapy was either radiotherapy, temozolomide, or both, and most got both.

Sequencing used immunoSEQ multiplex PCR; TCRdb keeps in-frame clones, though not all of them. The repertoire holds 60,000 to 85,000 clones, 79% seen once, with roughly 8% in the top ten. This sample's time point: baseline, week 1 (first vaccination visit). The treatment was: pre-vaccination baseline after standard-of-care therapy. Study-wide results and limits: It was over 85% of patients that developed vaccine-induced immune responses.

This clone was counted once. The antigen remains unidentified. The sample here was PBMCs, taken from a glioma patient treated with radiotherapy, temozolomide or both. The source of this sequence is a man aged 45-60 years with glioma.

In DNA, the CDR3 is TGTGCCTGGAGAGGAGCGGGGGGGCTGGGAAACATTCAGTACTTC. This encodes CAWRGAGGLGNIQYF. The chain couples TRBV30 to TRBJ2-4, with TRBD2 identical over 10 bases. J gave up 6 bases and V 3 bases, and 8 bases lay outside the gene matches. Germline CDR1 GTSNPN, CDR2 SVGIG (reference sequence). This CDR3 has 15 residues.